This TCR beta chain was identified during a study of cytomegalovirus exposure and HLA in healthy donors. Findings and limits, study-wide: Altogether, 150 to 200 TCR beta chains were recorded as cytomegalovirus-associated. No immune exposure information besides CMV serostatus was available. Later analysis suggested links between common viral pathogens and several top significant clusters.

In the case of this clone: Its antigen is undetermined.

This CDR3 comprises 12 residues. Germline CDR1 reads SGHVS; CDR2 reads FNYEAQ. The V end was cut by 5 bases, the J end by 6 bases, with 11 bases between. Vbeta (60) and Jbeta (13) primers were used in the PCR. Sequencing used immunoSEQ multiplex PCR; TCRdb keeps in-frame clones, though not all of them. Of tens of thousands of clones detected, around two thirds appear once; the ten largest clones hold roughly 4.9%. The sequenced material came from PBMCs. This receptor was identified in a man aged 60 to 69 in good health and CMV-seropositive. This rearrangement joins TRBV7-6 to TRBJ2-7; no definite D call. The CDR3 region is CASSGLEAEQYF. DNA of the CDR3: TGTGCCAGCAGCGGTTTAGAGGCCGAGCAGTACTTC.